One sample yielded the 20 T cell receptor beta chains listed below, sequenced in a study of shared clonotypes between healthy human individuals. TCRdb keeps only in-frame clones here, not all; method: immunoSEQ multiplex PCR. Among around 530,000 clones listed, around 81% were seen once. Sequencing was performed on PBMCs. The receptors here all came from a woman aged 35 to 49 in good health. Some clones in this sample may be carry-over from other donors' samples.

The V gene is TRBV28, the J gene TRBJ2-3, with a tentative D call TRBD1 (5 bases). V was cut by 5 bases and J by 3 bases, with 12 bases left in between. Germline loops: CDR1 MDHEN, CDR2 SYDVKM. The CDR3 consists of 14 residues. CDR3 coding DNA: TGTGCCAGCAGTGGGGCTAGGGGTACAGATACGCAGTATTTT. Its translation is CASSGARGTDTQYF.

This rearrangement joins TRBV11-2 to TRBJ2-7; TRBD2 is a possible D gene (6 bases). The V end was cut by 1 base, the J end by 2 bases, with 9 bases between. The CDR3 is 14 residues long. CDR1 is SGHAT and CDR2 is FQNNGV in the germline V gene. In nucleotides, the CDR3 is TGTGCCAGCAGCTTAGTAGCGGTACCCTACGAGCAGTACTTC. This encodes CASSLVAVPYEQYF.

This sequence joins TRBV7-9 and TRBJ2-1; TRBD2 aligns across 10 bases. The V gene end was trimmed by 1 base and the J gene end by 3 bases; junction bases not matched to a gene: 3. CDR3 length: 16 amino acids. Per the germline V gene, CDR1 is SEHNR and CDR2 is FQNEAQ (reference sequence). The CDR3 loop is CASSLGASGSYNEQFF. The CDR3, as DNA: TGTGCCAGCAGCTTAGGGGCTAGCGGGAGCTACAATGAGCAGTTCTTC.

The chain joins TRBV7-2 to TRBJ1-1; 7 nucleotides line up with TRBD1. V lost 5 bases, J lost 3 bases, and 3 bases stayed unmatched. There are 13 residues in the CDR3. The germline CDR1 and CDR2 sequences are SGHTA and FQGNSA. CDR3 in DNA: TGTGCCAGCAGCCGGGACAGCTACACTGAAGCTTTCTTT. Amino acids: CASSRDSYTEAFF.

This chain connects TRBV4-3 to TRBJ2-1; D is unresolved. The germline V gene encodes CDR1 LGHNA and CDR2 YSLEER. CDR3 length: 16 residues. V lost 0 bases to trimming and J lost 2 bases, with 11 bases between them. CDR3 sequence (DNA): TGCGCCAGCAGCCAAGATTGGGGTATCACCTACAATGAGCAGTTCTTC. Encoded protein: CASSQDWGITYNEQFF.

V is TRBV4-2 and J is TRBJ2-5; D is uncertain. Trimming shortened V by 8 bases and J by 2 bases, and 15 bases separated the two germline ends. The length of the CDR3 is 14 residues. Germline V CDR1 and CDR2: LGHNA, YNFKEQ. Written as DNA, the CDR3 is TGTGCCAGCTCCTCCGATCGGGTACAAGAGACCCAGTACTTC. Translated, it gives CASSSDRVQETQYF.

This clone has a single count. The J gene is TRBJ2-4, the V gene TRBV6-5; D gene ambiguous. Trimming removed 6 bases from V and 9 bases from J, with 15 bases in between. The CDR3 runs 13 residues. Looked up from germline, CDR1 is MNHEY and CDR2 is SVGAGI. CDR3 protein: CASSPRRWGIQYF. In DNA form, the CDR3 reads TGTGCCAGCAGCCCACGAAGATGGGGCATTCAGTACTTC.

This clone was counted many times. Within the sample, other DNA sequences also encode this same CDR3. V usage is TRBV28 and J usage is TRBJ1-3, with 8 bases that match TRBD1. Trimming took 6 bases from V and 0 from J; bases not matched to a gene: 4. The CDR3 loop spans 15 amino acids. The germline V gene has CDR1 MDHEN and CDR2 SYDVKM. CDR3 residues: CASSGTGYSGNTIYF. The CDR3 coding sequence is TGTGCCAGCAGCGGGACAGGTTACTCTGGAAACACCATATATTTT.

This clone showed up just once. A junction boundary mismatches the germline segment, possibly from a read error. The V and J genes are TRBV7-7 and TRBJ2-2, with TRBD1 matching 7 bases. The CDR3 spans 15 residues. The germline CDR1 and CDR2 sequences are SSHAT and FNYEAQ (reference sequence). CDR3 DNA sequence: TGTGCTAGCAGCGAGACAGGGTCGAGGAACGGGGAGCTGTTTTTT. Amino acids: CASSETGSRNGELFF.

This chain uses TRBV27 with TRBJ2-6; TRBD1 is a possible D gene (6 bases). Germline loops: CDR1 MNHEY, CDR2 SMNVEV (reference sequence). The CDR3 consists of 14 residues. The ends were cut back, 5 bases at V and 4 bases at J, with 9 bases in the middle. In nucleotides, the CDR3 is TGTGCCAGCAGTCACAGGGCCGGGGCCAACGTCCTGACTTTC. This codes for CASSHRAGANVLTF.

This rearrangement joins TRBV5-1 to TRBJ1-1; 8 nucleotides agree with TRBD1. V lost 1 base, J lost 0 bases, and 11 bases stayed unmatched. Germline CDR1 SGHRS, CDR2 YFSETQ. This CDR3 is built from 18 residues. In DNA form, the CDR3 reads TGCGCCAGCAGCTTGTATTGGCGAGGACAGGGTTTGAACACTGAAGCTTTCTTT. This sequence encodes CASSLYWRGQGLNTEAFF.

V and J are TRBV10-2 and TRBJ2-7; D not certain. Germline V gives CDR1 WSHSY, CDR2 SAAADI. CDR3 size: 13 residues. V lost 2 bases and J lost 2, with 7 bases in between. The CDR3 reads CASSEGSTYEQYF. The CDR3 coding sequence is TGCGCCAGCAGTGAGGGTTCCACCTACGAGCAGTACTTC.

The rearrangement joins TRBV7-8 to TRBJ1-5; perhaps TRBD1 as D (5 bases). V was trimmed by 2 bases and J by 10 bases, leaving 18 bases between them. The CDR3 runs 15 residues. CDR1 SGHVS and CDR2 FQNEAQ come from the germline V gene. The DNA of the CDR3 is TGTGCCAGCAGCTTACCGGGAGGGGAATGGGAACCCCAGCATTTT. The encoded protein is CASSLPGGEWEPQHF.

This clone has only one observation. The chain employs TRBV7-9 and TRBJ2-2, with TRBD1 identical over 8 bases. The V and J ends lost 5 bases and 6 bases, in that order; junction bases with no gene match: 5. This CDR3 contains 14 residues. The germline V gene encodes CDR1 SEHNR and CDR2 FQNEAQ (reference sequence). The CDR3 protein is CASSPQGAAGELFF. CDR3 nucleotide sequence: TGTGCCAGCAGCCCCCAGGGGGCGGCCGGGGAGCTGTTTTTT.

V gene TRBV11-2 combines with J gene TRBJ2-7, with a weak D call TRBD2 (6 bases). The CDR3 runs 15 residues. Trimming stripped 3 bases from V and 6 bases from J, with 18 bases between. The germline CDR1 and CDR2 sequences are SGHAT and FQNNGV. The CDR3 region has the DNA TGTGCCAGCAGCTTTGTAGCGGCCAAGGCGAGCGAGCAGTACTTC. The encoded protein is CASSFVAAKASEQYF. Supplemented by reference TRBV11-2 and TRBJ2-7, the full variable domain reads EAGVAQSPRYKIIEKRQSVAFWCNPISGHATLYWYQQILGQGPKLLIQFQNNGVVDDSQLPKDRFSAERLKGVDSTLKIQPAKLEDSAVYLCASSFVAAKASEQYFGPGTRLTVT.

In this sample, this clone turned up once. V and J are TRBV28 and TRBJ2-7; the D gene is possibly TRBD2 (6 bases). V lost 2 bases and J 2 bases, leaving 19 bases between the germline ends. This CDR3 region has 17 residues. CDR1 and CDR2 (germline): MDHEN, SYDVKM. This chain's CDR3 is CASSLLPRGAGTYEQYF. As DNA, the CDR3 is TGTGCCAGCAGTTTACTGCCACGGGGTGCGGGAACCTACGAGCAGTACTTC.

This clone has ten or more counts. The chain employs TRBV19 and TRBJ1-4, with D possibly TRBD1 on 5 matching bases. The CDR3 is made up of 14 amino acids. Germline CDR1 reads LNHDA; CDR2 reads SQIVND (reference sequence). With 5 bases removed from V and 7 bases from J, the gap between germline ends came to 14 bases. The CDR3 region is CASSWDGRAEKLFF. The CDR3, as DNA: TGTGCCAGTAGTTGGGACGGACGGGCTGAAAAACTGTTTTTT.

This clone has more than one count but fewer than ten. The chain couples TRBV19 to TRBJ2-3; D is uncertain. CDR1 and CDR2 from the germline V gene are LNHDA and SQIVND (reference sequence). This CDR3 spans 14 amino acids. The germline V and J ends were trimmed by 5 bases and 0 bases, with 9 bases remaining between them. The CDR3 DNA follows: TGTGCCAGTAGTGTATCGCCTAGCACAGATACGCAGTATTTT. Translation: CASSVSPSTDTQYF.

The V call is TRBV7-8, the J call TRBJ2-3; D ambiguous. Germline loops: CDR1 SGHVS, CDR2 FQNEAQ. The CDR3 has 13 residues. Trimming pared 5 bases from V and 2 bases from J, leaving 8 bases between. As DNA, the CDR3 is TGTGCCAGCAGCCTTCATTACACAGATACGCAGTATTTT. Amino acid sequence: CASSLHYTDTQYF.

A remark on this clone: A read error may be the cause here, since a much bigger clone is one base away. The conserved phenylalanine or tryptophan normally closing the CDR3 is absent here, so this likely arose from a read error. V gene TRBV7-2 combines with J gene TRBJ2-7; no clear D gene. There are 13 residues in the CDR3. V lost 3 bases to trimming and J lost 4 bases, with 10 bases between them. Germline V gene lookup returns CDR1 SGHTA and CDR2 FQGNSA. DNA of the CDR3: TGTGCCAGCAGCTTGACCCATGGTTACGAGCAGTACCTC. This sequence encodes CASSLTHGYEQYL.